Presented here are 29 T cell receptor beta chains from one specimen sequenced in a study of cytomegalovirus exposure and HLA in healthy donors. The study ran its PCR with 60 Vbeta and 13 Jbeta primers. TCRdb's table, derived via immunoSEQ multiplex PCR, lists solely in-frame clones and lacks some. The sample contains under 200,000 clones, over 65% of which appear only once. The source material was PBMCs. These receptors were taken from a woman aged 40 to 50 in good health and CMV-seronegative.

This clone turned up a few times. The chain links TRBV6-6 to TRBJ1-4; D is unclear. Germline CDR1 MNHNY, CDR2 SVGAGI (reference sequence). CDR3 length: 14 amino acids. Trimming shortened V by 2 bases and J by 4 bases, and 8 bases separated the two germline ends. In DNA form, the CDR3 reads TGTGCCAGCAGTTACGATGGGCTTAATGAAAAACTGTTTTTT. Its protein is CASSYDGLNEKLFF.

This rearrangement joins TRBV7-9 to TRBJ2-6, with D maybe TRBD1 (6 bases). The V end lost 4 bases, the J end lost 0 bases, and 19 bases lay between the germline ends. Germline CDR1 is SEHNR and CDR2 is FQNEAQ (reference sequence). The CDR3 runs 19 residues. The CDR3 is CASSSLWAGEVSGANVLTF. The CDR3 DNA reads as TGTGCCAGCAGCTCCCTCTGGGCAGGGGAAGTCTCTGGGGCCAACGTCCTGACTTTC.

The chain combines TRBV7-2 with TRBJ1-2, with D possibly matching TRBD1 (6 bases). With 1 base removed from V and 8 bases from J, the gap between germline ends came to 14 bases. CDR3 length: 14 amino acids. Germline-derived CDR1 and CDR2 are SGHTA and FQGNSA. The CDR3 coding sequence is TGTGCCAGCAGCTTAGGGCACAGGGAAGAAGGCTACACCTTC. Its protein product is CASSLGHREEGYTF.

J is TRBJ1-1 and V is TRBV5-4, with no clear D. From germline, CDR1 is SGHNT and CDR2 YYREEE (reference sequence). The CDR3 is made up of 12 amino acids. V shed 3 bases and J shed 12 bases, with 15 bases lying between them. DNA for the CDR3: TGTGCCAGCAGCTCGGACTTAGGGATACCTTTCTTT. The encoded protein is CASSSDLGIPFF.

V and J are TRBV6-5 and TRBJ2-2; 7 bases agree with TRBD1. J gave up 0 bases and V 6 bases, and 4 bases lay outside the gene matches. This CDR3 is built from 15 residues. CDR1 is MNHEY and CDR2 is SVGAGI in the germline V gene. This CDR3 reads CASSRDSANTGELFF. The DNA of the CDR3 is TGTGCCAGCAGCCGGGACAGCGCGAACACCGGGGAGCTGTTTTTT.

The chain joins TRBV7-8 to TRBJ1-1; 7 bases match TRBD1. Looked up from germline, CDR1 is SGHVS and CDR2 is FQNEAQ. The CDR3 spans 16 residues. J lost 2 bases, V lost 6 bases, and 12 bases had no gene match. The CDR3 is CASSRLSRGVNTEAFF. The CDR3 coding sequence is TGTGCCAGCAGTCGGCTAAGCAGGGGGGTCAACACTGAAGCTTTCTTT.

This CDR3 reads CASSLRTGGVQPQHF. In DNA, the CDR3 is TGTGCCAGTAGTCTACGGACAGGAGGGGTTCAGCCCCAGCATTTT. The chain links TRBV19 to TRBJ1-5; 7 bases are a match to TRBD1. V shed 5 bases and J 6 bases; nucleotides not matched to a gene: 10. The CDR3 spans 15 residues. The V gene's germline CDR1 is LNHDA and CDR2 SQIVND (reference sequence).

This chain joins TRBV6-1 and TRBJ1-2; the match to TRBD1 covers 7 bases. The CDR3 has 13 amino acids. Per germline, CDR1 MNHNS and CDR2 SASEGT. J lost 4 bases, V lost 7 bases, and 6 bases had no gene match. CDR3 sequence reads: CASKATGPYGYTF. CDR3 bases: TGTGCCAGCAAAGCGACAGGGCCCTATGGCTACACCTTC.

This clone appeared once. This chain connects TRBV7-9 to TRBJ2-1; the D gene is possibly TRBD2 (6 bases). The CDR3 is 15 amino acids. Germline V lookup: CDR1 SEHNR, CDR2 FQNEAQ (reference sequence). With 7 bases removed from V and 4 bases from J, the gap between germline ends came to 17 bases. The CDR3, as DNA: TGTGCCAGCAAATTGACCGGGACTTCGTACAATGAGCAGTTCTTC. This translates into CASKLTGTSYNEQFF.

V and J are TRBV5-1 and TRBJ2-5; TRBD1 agrees at 8 bases. TRBJ2-7 explains the end of the DNA better; the J call may be wrong. This CDR3 has 14 residues. Germline V gives CDR1 SGHRS, CDR2 YFSETQ. CDR3 bases: TGCGCCAGCAGCCAGGGGGCTCAGGGCTACGAGCAGTACTTC. This encodes CASSQGAQGYEQYF.

The chain uses TRBV2 and TRBJ2-7; 8 bases map to TRBD1. Germline V gene lookup returns CDR1 SNHLY and CDR2 FYNNEI. This CDR3 comprises 14 residues. The trim removed 6 bases at V and 3 bases at J, leaving 7 bases unmatched. CDR3 residues: CASSPQGAGYEQYF. CDR3 nucleotide sequence: TGTGCCAGCAGCCCTCAGGGGGCAGGCTACGAGCAGTACTTC. The whole variable domain, filled in from reference TRBV2 and TRBJ2-7, reads EPEVTQTPSHQVTQMGQEVILRCVPISNHLYFYWYRQILGQKVEFLVSFYNNEISEKSEIFDDQFSVERPDGSNFTLKIRSTKLEDSAMYFCASSPQGAGYEQYFGPGTRLTVT.

This chain joins TRBV9 and TRBJ1-6; no clear D. Germline CDR1 and CDR2: SGDLS and YYNGEE. The CDR3 contains 17 residues. V lost 3 bases and J lost 6, with 19 bases in between. CDR3 in amino acids: CASSGPGGIEVNSPLHF. The CDR3 DNA follows: TGTGCCAGCAGCGGGCCCGGAGGCATCGAAGTTAATTCACCCCTCCACTTT.

This chain joins TRBV27 and TRBJ2-5; D is unresolved. Between the trimmed V and J ends, which lost 0 bases and 5 bases, there was a span of 13 bases. CDR1 is MNHEY and CDR2 is SMNVEV in the germline V gene (reference sequence). This CDR3 region has 15 residues. The DNA for the CDR3 is TGTGCCAGCAGTTTATCGCGACTCTTGCAGGAGACCCAGTACTTC. It yields the protein CASSLSRLLQETQYF.

This clone has just a few counts. The V gene is TRBV5-6, the J gene TRBJ2-3; 7 bases are shared with TRBD1. The germline gives CDR1 SGHDT, CDR2 YYEEEE. J gave up 2 bases and V 3 bases, and 6 bases lay outside the gene matches. This CDR3 is 15 amino acids long. The CDR3 reads CASSSRGWNTDTQYF. The CDR3 DNA reads TGTGCCAGCAGCTCCAGGGGGTGGAACACAGATACGCAGTATTTT.

The chain carries TRBV28 and TRBJ2-1; 8 nucleotides align to TRBD2. This CDR3 region has 15 residues. Trimming cost V 6 bases and J 6 bases; bases outside gene matches: 10. Germline-derived CDR1 and CDR2 are MDHEN and SYDVKM. The CDR3 spells CASSTRSGGLNEQFF. In DNA, the CDR3 is TGTGCCAGCAGCACTAGGTCGGGGGGGCTCAATGAGCAGTTCTTC.

This clone has just a few counts. The genes are TRBV7-9 and TRBJ1-1; TRBD1 aligns across 7 bases. This CDR3 spans 13 amino acids. Germline V gives CDR1 SEHNR, CDR2 FQNEAQ (reference sequence). Trimming cost V 4 bases and J 5 bases; bases outside gene matches: 4. The CDR3 bases are TGTGCCAGCAGCTCACAGGGGAGGACTGAAGCTTTCTTT. Its protein product is CASSSQGRTEAFF.

J is TRBJ2-2 and V is TRBV7-2, with 7 bases aligning to TRBD2. The CDR3 is made up of 16 amino acids. Germline CDR1 reads SGHTA; CDR2 reads FQGNSA. Losses at the gene ends were 2 bases for V and 2 bases for J; bases not matched to a gene: 5. The CDR3 loop reads CASSLMSGANTGELFF. The DNA for the CDR3 is TGTGCCAGCAGCTTAATGAGCGGGGCCAACACCGGGGAGCTGTTTTTT.

This clone was recorded once. The V gene is TRBV19, the J gene TRBJ2-5; D is ambiguous. The CDR3 extends over 13 amino acids. Between the trimmed V and J ends, which lost 6 bases and 1 base, there was a span of 9 bases. The germline CDR1 and CDR2 sequences are LNHDA and SQIVND (reference sequence). The CDR3 sequence is CASSTNSQETQYF. CDR3 nucleotides: TGTGCCAGTAGCACGAACAGCCAAGAGACCCAGTACTTC.

The chain combines TRBV19 with TRBJ1-5; the D gene is possibly TRBD1 (5 bases). Germline CDR1 is LNHDA and CDR2 is SQIVND (reference sequence). V lost 3 bases and J 7 bases, leaving 10 bases between the germline ends. The CDR3 has 13 amino acids. This CDR3 is CASSMGGHQPQHF. The CDR3 DNA follows: TGTGCCAGTAGTATGGGGGGTCACCAGCCCCAGCATTTT.

This clone has a handful of counts. The chain uses TRBV14 and TRBJ2-7, with a weak D call TRBD2 (7 bases). The V gene's germline CDR1 is SGHDN and CDR2 FVKESK. The CDR3 is made up of 15 amino acids. The V end lost 4 bases, the J end lost 2 bases, and 15 bases lay between the germline ends. The CDR3 sequence: CASSLRGAGPYEQYF. Written as DNA, the CDR3 is TGTGCCAGCAGCCTCCGGGGGGCTGGTCCCTACGAGCAGTACTTC.

Worth noting for this clone: Other DNA sequences from this sample encode an identical CDR3 as well. The chain recombines TRBV7-3 with TRBJ2-1, with TRBD1 matching over 11 bases. V trimming: 5 bases; J trimming: 3 bases; junction bases outside the gene matches: 3. Looked up from germline, CDR1 is SGHTA and CDR2 is FQGTGA. This CDR3 comprises 15 residues. As DNA, the CDR3 is TGTGCCAGCAGCCCGGACAGGGGGCTCTACAATGAGCAGTTCTTC. Translated, it gives CASSPDRGLYNEQFF.

This clone appeared a single time. This chain uses TRBV5-1 with TRBJ1-4; no reliable D call. V was cut by 0 bases and J by 3 bases, with 6 bases left in between. CDR1 is SGHRS, CDR2 YFSETQ, per germline. The CDR3 runs 14 residues. CDR3 amino acids: CASSLDPANEKLFF. CDR3 nucleotides: TGCGCCAGCAGCTTGGACCCAGCTAATGAAAAACTGTTTTTT.

Remarks on this clone: In the same sample, other DNA sequences code for this CDR3. The rearrangement joins TRBV6-1 to TRBJ2-7, with 7 bases matching TRBD1. From germline, CDR1 is MNHNS and CDR2 SASEGT. The CDR3 totals 12 residues. V was clipped by 5 bases and J by 3 bases; unmatched bases: 1. CDR3 nucleotides: TGTGCCAGCAGTAGACAGGGCTACGAGCAGTACTTC. Translation: CASSRQGYEQYF.

This chain links TRBV4-1 with TRBJ2-3, with 11 bases lining up with TRBD2. Per germline, CDR1 MGHRA and CDR2 YSYEKL. The CDR3 covers 17 residues. Trimming took 1 base from V and 5 from J; bases not matched to a gene: 8. The CDR3 reads CASSQGLAGGVQDTQYF. CDR3 DNA: TGCGCCAGCAGCCAAGGTTTAGCGGGGGGGGTTCAAGATACGCAGTATTTT.

This clone has just a few counts. This CDR3 is also generated by other DNA sequences in the sample. This sequence joins TRBV29-1 and TRBJ1-6; D possibly corresponds to TRBD1 (6 bases). Trimming pared 5 bases from V and 6 bases from J, leaving 14 bases between. From germline, CDR1 is SQVTM and CDR2 ANQGSEA. This CDR3 contains 14 residues. The CDR3: CSVSTGISNSPLHF. CDR3 sequence (DNA): TGCAGCGTTTCTACAGGGATCAGTAATTCACCCCTCCACTTT.

The chain links TRBV13 to TRBJ1-1; 9 bases are shared with TRBD1. Germline V CDR1 and CDR2: PRHDT, FYEKMQ (reference sequence). V lost 3 bases and J lost 3; bases outside the gene matches: 5. The CDR3 length is 15 residues. The CDR3 sequence: CASSFNRGRDTEAFF. The CDR3 DNA follows: TGTGCCAGCAGCTTTAACAGGGGGCGCGACACTGAAGCTTTCTTT.

The CDR3 region has the DNA TGTGCCAGCAGCCAATCTTTTGGGACAGGTGACAATGAGCAGTTCTTC. It encodes CASSQSFGTGDNEQFF. The chain is built from TRBV16 and TRBJ2-1, with 8 bases identical to TRBD1. The CDR3 extends over 16 amino acids. The V and J ends lost 0 bases and 5 bases, in that order; junction bases with no gene match: 6. Germline lookup yields CDR1 KGHSY and CDR2 FQNENV.

This chain joins TRBV6-1 and TRBJ1-1, with TRBD1 matching 7 bases. Germline V gene lookup returns CDR1 MNHNS and CDR2 SASEGT. The CDR3 sequence is 15 residues long. The trim removed 2 bases at V and 3 bases at J, leaving 6 bases unmatched. CDR3 nucleotides: TGTGCCAGCAGTGAACTAGGGGGCGGGTACACTGAAGCTTTCTTT. Protein product: CASSELGGGYTEAFF.

The sample holds one count of this clone. The chain links TRBV7-2 to TRBJ2-1; the D gene is possibly TRBD2 (5 bases). Germline CDR1 and CDR2: SGHTA and FQGNSA. V gave up 1 base and J gave up 1 base, with 11 bases separating them. The length of the CDR3 is 16 residues. CDR3 residues: CASSLEAGNSYNEQFF. Written as DNA, the CDR3 is TGTGCCAGCAGCTTAGAGGCGGGCAATTCCTACAATGAGCAGTTCTTC.